This T cell receptor (beta chain) was sequenced in a study of CD4 and CD8 cells across lung adenocarcinoma regions. One entry per CDR3 protein, called by TCRdb with MiXCR from the PCR reads. This repertoire shows approximately 25,000 distinct CDR3 sequences, 40% to 60% found once; its top ten account for around 50%. Samples came from patients with localized non-small cell lung adenocarcinoma. This sequence originates from a male donor with lung adenocarcinoma. The CD4 and CD8 labels of this study may be unreliable. The specimen was CD8+ T cells from the center of a lung tumor.

The CDR3 sequence is CASSFGGSEWLADTQYF. CDR3 nucleotides: TGTGCCAGCAGTTTCGGCGGTAGCGAGTGGTTAGCAGATACGCAGTATTTT. The chain links TRBV27 to TRBJ2-3; TRBD2 is a possible D gene (5 bases). CDR1 is MNHEY, CDR2 SMNVEV, per germline (reference sequence). Between the trimmed V and J ends, which lost 3 bases and 4 bases, there was a span of 20 bases. The CDR3 sequence is 17 residues long.